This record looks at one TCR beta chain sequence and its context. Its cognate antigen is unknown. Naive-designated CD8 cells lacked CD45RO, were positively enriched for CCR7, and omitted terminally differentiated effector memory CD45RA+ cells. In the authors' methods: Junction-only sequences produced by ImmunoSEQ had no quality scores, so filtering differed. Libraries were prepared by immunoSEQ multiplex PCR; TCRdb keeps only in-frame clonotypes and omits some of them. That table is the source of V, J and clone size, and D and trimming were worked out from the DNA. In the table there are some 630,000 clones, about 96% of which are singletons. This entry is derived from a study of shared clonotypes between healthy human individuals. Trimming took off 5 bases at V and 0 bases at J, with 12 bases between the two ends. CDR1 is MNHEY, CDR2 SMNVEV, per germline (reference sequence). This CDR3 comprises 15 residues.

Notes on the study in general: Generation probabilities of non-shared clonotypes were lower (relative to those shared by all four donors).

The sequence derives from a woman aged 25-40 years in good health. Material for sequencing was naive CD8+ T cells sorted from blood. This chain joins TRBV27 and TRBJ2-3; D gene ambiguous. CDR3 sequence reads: CASSMYTASTDTQYF. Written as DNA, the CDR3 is TGTGCCAGCAGTATGTATACCGCTAGCACAGATACGCAGTATTTT.